The 28 T cell receptor beta chains below all came from one sample that was sequenced in a study of CXCR3-negative and CXCR3-positive naive CD8 T cells. Broader study findings: Naive cells with CXCR3 showed TRB CDR3s that were more hydrophobic than those in CXCR3-negative naive cells.

The TRB libraries of cDNA were built by UMI-labeled 5' RACE. Following a re-call of the 5' RACE reads, TCRdb has one entry per CDR3 protein and lacks DNA. The table for this sample gives some 140,000 distinct CDR3 sequences. No antigen has been assigned to these receptors. Sequenced input: naive CXCR3+ CD8+ T cells from blood. Subset meaning: CD45RO-CCR7+CD27+CD95- naive CD8+ T cells expressing CXCR3 (TNR3+). These receptors originate from a human donor in good health. Some clones in this sample may be carry-over from other donors' samples.

The V call is TRBV20-1, the J call TRBJ2-7. Looked up from germline, CDR1 is DFQATT and CDR2 is SNEGSKA (reference sequence). The CDR3 has 11 residues. The CDR3 reads CSVFWGPEQYF.

V usage is TRBV25-1 and J usage is TRBJ2-5; there is no DNA to check the TCRdb D call of TRBD1. The CDR3 consists of 16 residues. From germline, CDR1 is MGHDK and CDR2 SYGVNS. CDR3 sequence reads: CASSVPGGSKQETQYF.

The chain employs TRBV21-1 and TRBJ2-7; TCRdb selects TRBD2, and the lack of DNA leaves this call unchecked. TRBV21-1 is deemed a pseudogene. The CDR3 consists of 16 residues. The CDR3 reads CASSYYPSGLSYEQYF.

This chain uses TRBV7-9 with TRBJ1-1; TCRdb outputs TRBD1, but without DNA this stays unchecked. CDR1 and CDR2 (germline): SEHNR, FQNEAQ (reference sequence). The CDR3 loop spans 14 amino acids. CDR3: CASSGQSRNTEAFF.

This chain links TRBV7-9 with TRBJ1-6; the D gene TCRdb calls, TRBD1, cannot be checked with no DNA. The CDR3 is 16 amino acids. The germline V gene encodes CDR1 SEHNR and CDR2 FQNEAQ (reference sequence). CDR3 sequence: CASSLGAGTENSPLHF.

This chain uses TRBV11-2 with TRBJ2-3; TCRdb's D call of TRBD2 is untestable without DNA. This CDR3 is built from 18 residues. CDR1 is SGHAT and CDR2 is FQNNGV in the germline V gene. CDR3 region: CASSSRLEPRGGPDTQYF.

The rearrangement links TRBV20-1 to TRBJ2-1; checking the TCRdb D call of TRBD1 is not possible without DNA. Per the germline V gene, CDR1 is DFQATT and CDR2 is SNEGSKA (reference sequence). The length of the CDR3 is 16 residues. The CDR3 is CSAREAGTPFNNEQFF.

This chain links TRBV5-1 with TRBJ2-7. The germline V gene encodes CDR1 SGHRS and CDR2 YFSETQ. This CDR3 comprises 12 residues. The CDR3 here is CASSLGVHEQYF.

V and J are TRBV10-3 and TRBJ2-7; the TCRdb call, TRBD1, lacks DNA for checking. The CDR3 sequence is 17 residues long. From germline, CDR1 is ENHRY and CDR2 SYGVKD. The CDR3 reads CAISVRDRGEDIYEQYF.

This rearrangement joins TRBV24-1 to TRBJ2-1. The germline V gene encodes CDR1 KGHDR and CDR2 SFDVKD. The CDR3 runs to 13 residues. The CDR3 here is CATSDSWWNEQFF.

The chain employs TRBV29-1 and TRBJ2-2; TCRdb's D gene call, TRBD1, goes unchecked for lack of DNA. CDR3 length equals 13 residues. CDR1 SQVTM and CDR2 ANQGSEA come from the germline V gene. The CDR3 here is CSVDLRGTGELFF.

The chain couples TRBV5-1 to TRBJ1-1. Looked up from germline, CDR1 is SGHRS and CDR2 is YFSETQ. The CDR3 runs 15 residues. The CDR3 loop reads CASSSGRDENTEAFF. Using reference TRBV5-1 and TRBJ1-1 for the parts outside the CDR3, the full variable domain is KAGVTQTPRYLIKTRGQQVTLSCSPISGHRSVSWYQQTPGQGLQFLFEYFSETQRNKGNFPGRFSGRQFSNSRSEMNVSTLELGDSALYLCASSSGRDENTEAFFGQGTRLTVV.

This chain uses TRBV7-9 with TRBJ2-1. There are 13 residues in the CDR3. Per germline, CDR1 SEHNR and CDR2 FQNEAQ (reference sequence). CDR3 sequence reads: CASRLRQNNEQFF.

The chain employs TRBV27 and TRBJ1-5. This CDR3 contains 17 residues. The V gene's germline CDR1 is MNHEY and CDR2 SMNVEV (reference sequence). CDR3 in amino acids: CASDELVPAGPNQPQHF.

The J gene is TRBJ2-4, the V gene TRBV5-1. The CDR3 has 16 residues. Germline CDR1 reads SGHRS; CDR2 reads YFSETQ. CDR3 sequence: CASSLTQGLAKNIQYF.

The chain links TRBV7-8 to TRBJ2-3; absent DNA, TCRdb's TRBD2 call cannot be checked. This CDR3 is built from 15 residues. In germline, CDR1 is SGHVS, CDR2 FQNEAQ. The CDR3: CASSLWPSGTDTQYF.

The chain links TRBV10-3 to TRBJ1-3. The CDR3 loop spans 16 amino acids. Germline values: CDR1 ENHRY, CDR2 SYGVKD. CDR3 sequence reads: CAISEGGRGLGNTIYF.

V gene TRBV5-4 combines with J gene TRBJ2-2; TCRdb's assignment of TRBD1 cannot be checked, as there is no DNA. The CDR3 consists of 17 residues. In germline, CDR1 is SGHNT, CDR2 YYREEE (reference sequence). This CDR3 reads CASSLDAGTGVTGELFF.

The chain carries TRBV6-7 and TRBJ2-7; TCRdb names TRBD2, which stays unverified in the absence of DNA. TRBV6-7 is recorded as an ORF, its role being uncertain. This CDR3 comprises 15 residues. CDR3 in amino acids: CASSSRTSGSYEQYF.

This chain connects TRBV27 to TRBJ2-1; TCRdb reports TRBD1, a call that lacks DNA to check it against. The germline V gene encodes CDR1 MNHEY and CDR2 SMNVEV (reference sequence). The CDR3 is 13 amino acids. The CDR3 sequence is CASSLYWGNEQFF.

V and J are TRBV9 and TRBJ2-5. This CDR3 has 16 residues. Germline CDR1 reads SGDLS; CDR2 reads YYNGEE. CDR3 residues: CASSGEDGRSEETQYF.

The rearrangement links TRBV20-1 to TRBJ2-3; TCRdb gives TRBD2 as the D gene, but with no DNA this cannot be confirmed. Per the germline V gene, CDR1 is DFQATT and CDR2 is SNEGSKA (reference sequence). This CDR3 region has 16 residues. The CDR3 reads CSARESWREATDTQYF.

J is TRBJ1-5 and V is TRBV13; the TRBD1 assignment by TCRdb is unverifiable without DNA. Germline V gene data show CDR1 as PRHDT and CDR2 as FYEKMQ (reference sequence). The CDR3 contains 15 residues. The CDR3 here is CASSSTGTGNQPQHF.

The chain is built from TRBV28 and TRBJ2-1; TCRdb lists TRBD1, though no DNA is available to test this call. The CDR3 contains 13 residues. Germline loops: CDR1 MDHEN, CDR2 SYDVKM. CDR3 in amino acids: CASRDRVGDEQFF.

The V and J genes are TRBV5-1 and TRBJ2-1; the D call from TCRdb, TRBD2, cannot be confirmed without DNA. CDR1 and CDR2 from the germline V gene are SGHRS and YFSETQ. The CDR3 spans 15 residues. The CDR3 loop reads CASGDSYPSLNEQFF.

The CDR3 region is CASSLAFPSGHDEKLFF. The genes are TRBV5-1 and TRBJ1-4; TCRdb proposes TRBD1, but this gene call is untestable without DNA. The CDR3 has 17 residues. Germline loops: CDR1 SGHRS, CDR2 YFSETQ. Using reference TRBV5-1 and TRBJ1-4 for the parts outside the CDR3, the full variable domain is KAGVTQTPRYLIKTRGQQVTLSCSPISGHRSVSWYQQTPGQGLQFLFEYFSETQRNKGNFPGRFSGRQFSNSRSEMNVSTLELGDSALYLCASSLAFPSGHDEKLFFGSGTQLSVL.

The V gene is TRBV29-1, the J gene TRBJ2-5; the D call from TCRdb, TRBD1, cannot be confirmed without DNA. The CDR3 is 15 amino acids. Germline CDR1 reads SQVTM; CDR2 reads ANQGSEA. CDR3 sequence: CSVEGEKGAGETQYF.

The V gene is TRBV19, the J gene TRBJ1-6; TCRdb selects TRBD1, and the lack of DNA leaves this call unchecked. CDR3 length equals 15 residues. CDR1 LNHDA and CDR2 SQIVND come from the germline V gene (reference sequence). CDR3 region: CASSIGTGGNSPLHF.